The source of this T cell receptor beta chain is a study of OX40 agonist ivuxolimab in advanced cancers. Background on the study: Of mixed ages from about 20 to 80 and averaging about 56 years, the group was 65% to 85% male.

Researchers took blood at baseline, on cycle 4 day 1, and on cycle 7 day 1. Sequencing used immunoSEQ multiplex PCR; TCRdb keeps in-frame clones, though not all of them. The table shows around 60,000 clones, with 80% to 95% occurring only once. Germline loops: CDR1 SQVTM, CDR2 ANQGSEA. CDR3 length: 13 residues. Sequenced material: CD4+ or CD8+ T cells sorted from blood, taken in a trial of the OX40 agonist ivuxolimab. V and J are TRBV29-1 and TRBJ2-7; no firm D call. The TCR originated in an adult with an advanced solid tumor such as melanoma, head and neck, liver or kidney cancer. This chain's CDR3 is CTPLEQRIYEQYF. CDR3 sequence (DNA): TGCACCCCCCTGGAGCAAAGGATCTACGAGCAGTACTTC.